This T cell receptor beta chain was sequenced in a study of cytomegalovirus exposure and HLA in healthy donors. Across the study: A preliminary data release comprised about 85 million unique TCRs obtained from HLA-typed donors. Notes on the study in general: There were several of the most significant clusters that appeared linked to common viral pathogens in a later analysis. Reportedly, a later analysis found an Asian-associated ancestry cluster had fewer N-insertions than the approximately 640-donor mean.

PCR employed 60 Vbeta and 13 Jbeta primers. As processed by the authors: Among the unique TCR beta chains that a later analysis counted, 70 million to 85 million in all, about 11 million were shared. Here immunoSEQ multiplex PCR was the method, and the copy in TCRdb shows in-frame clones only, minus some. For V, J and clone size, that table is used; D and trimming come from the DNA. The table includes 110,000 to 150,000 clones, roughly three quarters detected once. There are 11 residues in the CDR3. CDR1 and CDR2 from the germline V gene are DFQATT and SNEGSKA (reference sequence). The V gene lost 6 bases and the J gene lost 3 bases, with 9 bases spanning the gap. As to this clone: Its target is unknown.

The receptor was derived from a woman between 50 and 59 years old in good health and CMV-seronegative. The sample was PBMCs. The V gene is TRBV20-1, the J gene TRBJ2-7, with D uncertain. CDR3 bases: TGCAGTGCCCATGACAACTACGAGCAGTACTTC. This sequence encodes CSAHDNYEQYF.